One and the same sample provided the 8 T cell receptor beta chains below, sequenced in a study of tumor-infiltrating lymphocytes in primary liver carcinoma. Taking about 19-31 mg of unsorted bulk tissue, the authors co-extracted RNA and DNA. A primer matching the constant region was used to make TCR beta cDNA from approximately 500 ng of total RNA. Three-round nested multiplex PCR performed with slightly modified ARM-PCR produced the TCR beta libraries. With TRBV1-TRBV30 forward primers and a C-beta reverse primer, the first two PCR rounds were run for approximately 10 cycles each. TCRdb re-called the multiplex PCR reads through MiXCR, storing one row per CDR3 protein. The sample holds 95,000 to 150,000 distinct CDR3 sequences, around two thirds seen once. Sequencing input: liver tumor tissue from sampling region 1. The subset is: tumor region T1, superior pole. Source of these receptors: a woman aged 55 to 70 with primary liver carcinoma and hepatitis B virus infection.

With respect to this clonotype: A read error may produce the germline difference seen at one junction end. The rearrangement uses TRBV20-1 and TRBJ2-7; TRBD2 is a possible D gene (5 bases). Per the germline V gene, CDR1 is DFQATT and CDR2 is SNEGSKA (reference sequence). The CDR3 is made up of 16 amino acids. The CDR3 reads CSTRDWAAKSSYEQYF. DNA of the CDR3: TGCAGTACTAGAGATTGGGCGGCCAAGAGCTCCTACGAGCAGTACTTC.

Concerning this clonotype: A much larger clonotype is one base distant, so this may be a read error. The chain has TRBV5-6 and TRBJ2-7; 11 nucleotides match TRBD1. This CDR3 comprises 13 residues. The germline V gene has CDR1 SGHDT and CDR2 YYEEEE. CDR3 nucleotides: TGTGCCAGCAGCAGAGGACAGGGGGCCGAGCCGTACTTC. It specifies CASSRGQGAEPYF.

This clonotype was detected ten times or more. The V and J genes are TRBV29-1 and TRBJ2-7; 7 bases map to TRBD1. The CDR3 consists of 12 residues. V dropped 4 bases and J dropped 3; count of bases not matched to a gene: 3. Looked up from germline, CDR1 is SQVTM and CDR2 is ANQGSEA. The CDR3 nucleotides read TGCAGCGTTGGGCGACAGGGCTACGAGCAGTACTTC. This encodes CSVGRQGYEQYF.

Note on this clonotype: A clone one base away is much larger, so this may be a read error. The CDR3 end shows no conserved phenylalanine or tryptophan, and so a read error is likely. The V call is TRBV28, the J call TRBJ1-4; 10 positions match TRBD1. CDR1 is MDHEN and CDR2 is SYDVKM in the germline V gene. V shed 7 bases and J 8 bases; nucleotides not matched to a gene: 7. CDR3 size: 14 residues. CDR3 sequence reads: CASTTGGGMEKLFY. The CDR3 DNA is TGTGCCAGCACGACAGGGGGCGGTATGGAAAAACTGTTTTAT.

As concerns this clonotype: One base away lies a much larger clone, so this may be a sequencing read error. The V gene is TRBV10-1, the J gene TRBJ1-1, with a tentative D call TRBD1 (5 bases). Germline CDR1 is WNHNN and CDR2 is SYGVQD (reference sequence). The CDR3 runs to 13 residues. CDR3 in amino acids: CAGSRDRNTEAFF. The CDR3 DNA follows: TGCGCCGGCAGTAGAGACAGGAACACTGAAGCTTTCTTT.

As regards this clonotype: This may stem from a read error, because a much larger clone lies one nucleotide away. The chain uses TRBV29-1 and TRBJ2-1; 11 bases fit TRBD2. The CDR3 is 15 residues long. V lost 4 bases to trimming and J lost 9 bases; unmatched junction nucleotides: 11. The germline CDR1 and CDR2 sequences are SQVTM and ANQGSEA. CDR3 nucleotides: TGCAGCGTTGTGGAGGTAGCGGGAGGGCCAGCTGAGCAGTTCTTC. Translated, it gives CSVVEVAGGPAEQFF.

V usage is TRBV11-2 and J usage is TRBJ2-1; 9 bases line up with TRBD2. Germline V CDR1 and CDR2: SGHAT, FQNNGV. The length of the CDR3 is 16 residues. Trimming at V came to 3 bases and at J to 11 bases, leaving 14 bases not matched to a gene. The CDR3 DNA follows: TGTGCCAGCAGCTTTCCACGAGCGGGAGGCCCAAGGAAGCAGTTCTTC. This translates into CASSFPRAGGPRKQFF.

By frequency in the sample, this clonotype is medium-sized. This chain uses TRBV11-2 with TRBJ2-2; 8 bases are shared with TRBD1. V lost 7 bases to trimming and J lost 6 bases; unmatched junction nucleotides: 7. CDR3 length equals 14 residues. CDR1 and CDR2 from the germline V gene are SGHAT and FQNNGV. CDR3 loop: CASTTGGYSGELFF. The CDR3 DNA is TGTGCCAGCACCACAGGGGGGTATTCCGGGGAGCTGTTTTTT.